Listed below are T cell receptor beta chains from one sample, sequenced in a study of blood T cell repertoires in COVID-19. TCRdb keeps only in-frame clones here, not all; method: immunoSEQ multiplex PCR. The profile shows 200,000 to 250,000 clones, roughly 85% of them singletons. Sequences were obtained from peripheral blood. The receptor source for this set is a woman in her 70s with COVID-19, enrolled during active disease. The CDR3 runs from the conserved cysteine through the conserved F or W. The D gene is left open where the match is weak. Clone size is stated in some rows and not others, as once, few, many or a class when expanded.

j_call	clone_size	v_call	d_call	cdr3_aa	cdr3_nt
TRBJ2-1	-	TRBV20-1	-	CSATGYNEQFF	TGCAGTGCTACAGGTTACAATGAGCAGTTCTTC
TRBJ1-6	-	TRBV7-8	TRBD1	CASSLGTGLNSPLHF	TGTGCCAGCAGCTTAGGGACAGGGTTAAATTCACCCCTCCACTTT
TRBJ2-5	-	TRBV7-9	-	CASSLTVGTQYF	TGTGCCAGCAGCTTAACAGTGGGGACCCAGTACTTC
TRBJ1-1	few	TRBV5-6	-	CASSPITGNTEAFF	TGTGCCAGCAGCCCAATAACGGGGAACACTGAAGCTTTCTTT
TRBJ1-2	-	TRBV11-2	TRBD1	CASSPTTGPVGYTF	TGTGCCAGCAGCCCAACGACAGGGCCGGTAGGCTACACCTTC
TRBJ1-1	-	TRBV6-5	TRBD1	CASRRGQRDTEAFF	TGTGCCAGCAGGAGGGGGCAGCGTGACACTGAAGCTTTCTTT
TRBJ1-2	-	TRBV4-2	TRBD1	CASSQVGTETNYGYTF	TGTGCCAGCAGCCAAGTGGGGACAGAAACTAACTATGGCTACACCTTC
TRBJ1-5	-	TRBV27	TRBD1	CASSRTGEQPQHF	TGTGCCAGCAGTCGGACAGGGGAACAGCCCCAGCATTTT
TRBJ1-5	few	TRBV3-1/TRBV3-2	TRBD1	CASSQGQGFNQPQHF	TGTGCCAGCAGCCAAGGACAGGGTTTCAATCAGCCCCAGCATTTT
TRBJ2-2	-	TRBV4-3	-	CASSPEAGTLTGELFF	TGCGCCAGCAGCCCGGAAGCCGGGACTCTCACCGGGGAGCTGTTTTTT
TRBJ1-1	-	TRBV13	-	CASSLGQGNTEAFF	TGTGCCAGCAGCTTAGGACAGGGGAACACTGAAGCTTTCTTT
TRBJ2-7	few	TRBV7-2	TRBD2	CASSSQAGNAYEQYF	TGTGCCAGCAGCTCCCAAGCGGGGAATGCCTACGAGCAGTACTTC
TRBJ1-2	-	TRBV3-1/TRBV3-2	-	CASSLRAGNIGYTF	TGTGCCAGCAGCCTCCGGGCGGGGAATATAGGCTACACCTTC
TRBJ1-2	-	TRBV7-3	TRBD1	CASSLGTAYGYTF	TGTGCCAGCAGCTTGGGGACAGCTTATGGCTACACCTTC
TRBJ1-4	-	TRBV29-1	TRBD1	CSVFRQGDEKLFF	TGCAGCGTGTTCAGACAGGGGGATGAAAAGCTGTTTTTT
TRBJ1-3	-	TRBV5-1	-	CASSLSPNYASGNTIYF	TGCGCCAGCAGCTTGAGCCCCAACTATGCCTCTGGAAACACCATATATTTT
TRBJ1-5	-	TRBV7-9	-	CASSRAIQPQHF	TGTGCCAGCAGCCGAGCGATTCAGCCCCAGCATTTT
TRBJ1-1	once	TRBV4-3	-	CASSQDRNNRAEAFF	TGCGCCAGCAGCCAAGATCGGAACAACAGGGCTGAAGCTTTCTTT
TRBJ2-7	-	TRBV3-1/TRBV3-2	-	CASSPSTGPYEQYF	TGTGCCAGCAGCCCTTCGACAGGACCCTACGAGCAGTACTTC
TRBJ1-1	-	TRBV19	-	CASSGGSTEAFF	TGTGCCAGTAGCGGGGGGAGTACTGAAGCTTTCTTT
TRBJ1-6	-	TRBV19	-	CASSPQGFNSPLHF	TGTGCCAGTAGTCCTCAGGGGTTTAATTCACCCCTCCACTTT
TRBJ2-1	-	TRBV11-2	-	CASSNQVSNEQFF	TGTGCCAGCAGCAATCAGGTCTCCAATGAGCAGTTCTTC
TRBJ2-7	-	TRBV5-1	TRBD2	CASAGLAGEPSTKQYF	TGCGCCAGCGCCGGACTAGCGGGGGAGCCGAGCACTAAGCAATACTTC
TRBJ2-3	-	TRBV12-5	-	CASGGWGDGTDTQYF	TGTGCTAGTGGTGGCTGGGGGGACGGCACAGATACGCAGTATTTT
TRBJ2-2	-	TRBV6-1	TRBD2	CASSEVLAGGRGTGELFF	TGTGCCAGCAGTGAAGTACTTGCGGGGGGCCGGGGCACCGGGGAGCTGTTTTTT